This T cell receptor beta chain came from a study of blood T cell repertoires in COVID-19. The assay was immunoSEQ multiplex PCR, and TCRdb's table has in-frame clones only and misses some. There are about 230,000 clones in the sample; about four fifths occur only once, and 4.5% to 6.5% lies in the top ten. The germline V gene has CDR1 SEHNR and CDR2 FQNEAQ (reference sequence). Trimming pared 3 bases from V and 12 bases from J, leaving 18 bases between. The CDR3 covers 14 residues. The sequenced sample was peripheral blood. This receptor was taken from a man aged 80 or over with acute or convalescent COVID-19. V and J are TRBV7-9 and TRBJ2-1; unclear D gene. CDR3 residues: CASSLITSQRVQFF. The DNA of the CDR3 is TGTGCCAGCAGCTTGATCACCTCCCAGCGAGTGCAGTTCTTC. The full variable domain, its missing parts supplied by reference TRBV7-9 and TRBJ2-1, is DTGVSQNPRHKITKRGQNVTFRCDPISEHNRLYWYRQTLGQGPEFLTYFQNEAQLEKSRLLSDRFSAERPKGSFSTLEIQRTEQGDSAMYLCASSLITSQRVQFFGPGTRLTVL.